The 27 T cell receptor beta chains below were found in one sample sequenced in a study of T-cell memory formation after mild COVID-19. TCRdb fed the 5' RACE reads into MiXCR, producing one record per CDR3 protein. The sample lists more than 450,000 distinct CDR3 sequences, over 15% occurring once. The sample comprised PBMCs or a T cell subset sorted from them (not recorded which). These TCRs come from an adult woman who had mild COVID-19 (a few samples of this study predate the infection). Cell type and time point are not known.

This clonotype was seen repeatedly, ten times or more. CDR3 sequence reads: CASSLGGPPYNEQFF. CDR3 bases: TGTGCCAGCAGCCTGGGGGGTCCCCCCTACAATGAGCAGTTCTTC. The gene calls are TRBV11-2 and TRBJ2-1; D may be TRBD2 (6 bases). The CDR3 length is 15 residues. Trimming shortened V by 5 bases and J by 2 bases, and 13 bases separated the two germline ends. Germline CDR1 is SGHAT and CDR2 is FQNNGV.

This clonotype has more than one count but fewer than ten. The rearrangement joins TRBV5-1 to TRBJ1-2; 7 bases are shared with TRBD1. Trimming cost V 0 bases and J 8 bases; bases outside gene matches: 13. Germline values: CDR1 SGHRS, CDR2 YFSETQ. This CDR3 has 16 residues. CDR3 coding DNA: TGCGCCAGCAGCTTGGATGGGGCTCGGCAGGGGGAGGGCTACACCTTC. Translated: CASSLDGARQGEGYTF.

This clonotype was observed a few times. The chain joins TRBV30 to TRBJ2-1; 11 positions match TRBD1. The CDR3 has 14 amino acids. J lost 9 bases, V lost 0 bases, and 4 bases had no gene match. The germline CDR1 and CDR2 sequences are GTSNPN and SVGIG (reference sequence). CDR3 protein: CAWSVGQGEGEQFF. The CDR3 DNA sequence: TGTGCCTGGAGTGTGGGACAGGGGGAAGGTGAGCAGTTCTTC.

The rearrangement joins TRBV6-6 to TRBJ1-1; D gene ambiguous. Trimming removed 2 bases from V and 3 bases from J, with 10 bases in between. The CDR3 is 14 amino acids. Germline loops: CDR1 MNHNY, CDR2 SVGAGI (reference sequence). The CDR3 bases are TGTGCCAGCAGTTACACCCCCGGGGACACTGAAGCTTTCTTT. Translation gives CASSYTPGDTEAFF.

This chain uses TRBV5-1 with TRBJ1-1; 8 bases fit TRBD1. Per the germline V gene, CDR1 is SGHRS and CDR2 is YFSETQ. The CDR3 extends over 14 amino acids. V lost 7 bases, J lost 3 bases, and 8 bases stayed unmatched. The CDR3 DNA reads TGCGCCAGCCCTCTACAGGGGGATTACACTGAAGCTTTCTTT. Its translation: CASPLQGDYTEAFF.

This clonotype was counted between two and nine times. The chain uses TRBV6-5 and TRBJ2-5; 11 positions agree with TRBD2. The germline V gene has CDR1 MNHEY and CDR2 SVGAGI. The CDR3 runs to 17 residues. With 1 base clipped from V and 2 bases from J, the junction kept 6 bases outside the gene matches. The chain's CDR3 is CASSYFLAGGGQETQYF. The CDR3 nucleotides are TGTGCCAGCAGTTACTTTCTAGCGGGAGGAGGACAAGAGACCCAGTACTTC.

This clonotype occurred a few times. This chain connects TRBV11-2 to TRBJ2-1; 7 bases line up with TRBD1. Germline V lookup: CDR1 SGHAT, CDR2 FQNNGV. The CDR3 runs 14 residues. V lost 5 bases and J lost 4; bases outside the gene matches: 5. The CDR3 DNA reads TGTGCCAGCAGCCCCGGGGACAGATACAATGAGCAGTTCTTC. Translating it yields CASSPGDRYNEQFF.

The chain is built from TRBV5-1 and TRBJ1-1; possibly TRBD1 for D (5 bases). Trimming took off 5 bases at V and 5 bases at J, with 13 bases between the two ends. This CDR3 is 13 amino acids long. CDR1 SGHRS and CDR2 YFSETQ come from the germline V gene. The CDR3 nucleotides are TGCGCCAGCAGTTGGGGTCAGGGAACTGAAGCTTTCTTT. Residues: CASSWGQGTEAFF.

This clonotype was detected only a few times. The gene calls are TRBV13 and TRBJ2-1, with a weak D call TRBD1 (6 bases). The CDR3 is made up of 16 amino acids. CDR1 is PRHDT and CDR2 is FYEKMQ in the germline V gene (reference sequence). V was cut by 5 bases and J by 4 bases, with 18 bases left in between. CDR3 sequence: CASSPLGTTKYNEQFF. The CDR3 region has the DNA TGTGCCAGCAGCCCCCTTGGGACAACGAAATACAATGAGCAGTTCTTC.

V and J are TRBV29-1 and TRBJ2-1, with a possible D match to TRBD2 (6 bases). V dropped 1 base and J dropped 3 bases, with 7 bases sitting between them. The CDR3 runs to 13 residues. Germline V gives CDR1 SQVTM, CDR2 ANQGSEA. The CDR3 DNA is TGCAGCGTTGAAGGGCGGGGCTACAATGAGCAGTTCTTC. Protein product: CSVEGRGYNEQFF.

The chain carries TRBV6-5 and TRBJ2-4, with D unresolved. Germline V gene sequence: CDR1 MNHEY, CDR2 SVGAGI. V dropped 6 bases and J dropped 1 base, with 16 bases sitting between them. There are 16 residues in the CDR3. The DNA of the CDR3 is TGTGCCAGCAGCCAGCCCTCTTCCGCTGCCAAAAACATTCAGTACTTC. It yields the protein CASSQPSSAAKNIQYF.

The rearrangement links TRBV5-6 to TRBJ2-1; D not resolved. Trimming took off 1 base at V and 0 bases at J, with 8 bases between the two ends. This CDR3 comprises 15 residues. Germline CDR1 and CDR2: SGHDT and YYEEEE. CDR3 residues: CASSLMGPSYNEQFF. The CDR3 DNA reads TGTGCCAGCAGCTTGATGGGTCCCTCCTACAATGAGCAGTTCTTC.

This chain joins TRBV30 and TRBJ1-1; D is unresolved. The V gene lost 0 bases and the J gene lost 5 bases, with 4 bases spanning the gap. The V gene's germline CDR1 is GTSNPN and CDR2 SVGIG (reference sequence). The CDR3 runs to 11 residues. The CDR3 here is CAWSVWTEAFF. CDR3 DNA sequence: TGTGCCTGGAGTGTATGGACTGAAGCTTTCTTT.

The genes are TRBV9 and TRBJ1-1, with D perhaps matching TRBD1 (6 bases). The germline CDR1 and CDR2 sequences are SGDLS and YYNGEE. The CDR3 runs 14 residues. V lost 3 bases, J lost 5 bases, and 14 bases lay in between. The CDR3 is CASSAGGASTEAFF. The CDR3 DNA follows: TGTGCCAGCAGCGCCGGGGGGGCGAGTACTGAAGCTTTCTTT.

This chain uses TRBV5-1 with TRBJ2-7, with 7 bases aligning to TRBD1. Germline trimming cut 0 bases from V and 6 bases from J; bases unmatched to any gene: 9. This CDR3 region has 15 residues. In germline, CDR1 is SGHRS, CDR2 YFSETQ. CDR3 bases: TGCGCCAGCAGCTTGGTTCCCCTCCCAGGGGGCGAGCAGTACTTC. It is translated as CASSLVPLPGGEQYF.

This clonotype was seen more than once but under ten times. The chain couples TRBV5-1 to TRBJ2-7, with D possibly being TRBD2 (5 bases). The CDR3 extends over 16 amino acids. In germline, CDR1 is SGHRS, CDR2 YFSETQ. The V and J ends lost 4 bases and 2 bases respectively, with 19 bases between them. This CDR3 is CASSTYPGAEAYEQYF. The CDR3 coding sequence is TGCGCCAGCAGCACTTACCCCGGAGCGGAGGCCTACGAGCAGTACTTC.

The V call is TRBV20-1, the J call TRBJ1-5; weak D call: TRBD1 (5 bases). Per germline, CDR1 DFQATT and CDR2 SNEGSKA (reference sequence). This CDR3 has 14 amino acids. The V gene lost 5 bases and the J gene lost 4 bases, with 15 bases spanning the gap. DNA of the CDR3: TGCAGTGCTTCAGGTGGGGGTGGGAATCAGCCCCAGCATTTT. It yields the protein CSASGGGGNQPQHF.

The chain employs TRBV7-2 and TRBJ2-1, with TRBD2 matching over 8 bases. The CDR3 is 16 amino acids. Germline CDR1 reads SGHTA; CDR2 reads FQGNSA. Trimming took 1 base from V and 3 from J; bases not matched to a gene: 5. In nucleotides, the CDR3 is TGTGCCAGCAGCTTAGGGAGCGGGGGCCACTACAATGAGCAGTTCTTC. This codes for CASSLGSGGHYNEQFF.

The V call is TRBV6-1, the J call TRBJ2-7; D gene ambiguous. The germline V gene encodes CDR1 MNHNS and CDR2 SASEGT. The CDR3 is 15 amino acids. Trimming stripped 5 bases from V and 2 bases from J, with 16 bases between. CDR3 region: CASSYRARGTYEQYF. CDR3 coding DNA: TGTGCCAGCAGTTACCGGGCCCGCGGTACCTACGAGCAGTACTTC.

This clonotype was detected many times. The chain couples TRBV30 to TRBJ2-3, with D unresolved. Germline V gene lookup returns CDR1 GTSNPN and CDR2 SVGIG (reference sequence). Trimming shortened V by 0 bases and J by 4 bases, and 17 bases separated the two germline ends. The CDR3 runs 16 residues. The CDR3 sequence: CAWSVLSAPGADTQYF. In DNA form, the CDR3 reads TGTGCCTGGAGTGTACTGTCGGCCCCCGGAGCAGATACGCAGTATTTT.

There are a few counts of this clonotype. The gene calls are TRBV5-1 and TRBJ2-1, with D possibly TRBD2 on 7 matching bases. From germline, CDR1 is SGHRS and CDR2 YFSETQ. The ends were cut back, 5 bases at V and 6 bases at J, with 12 bases in the middle. The CDR3 sequence is 13 residues long. Here the CDR3 DNA reads TGCGCCAGCAGAGGGGGGGCGAGCAATGAGCAGTTCTTC. Its protein is CASRGGASNEQFF. The variable domain in full, completed from reference TRBV5-1 and TRBJ2-1, reads KAGVTQTPRYLIKTRGQQVTLSCSPISGHRSVSWYQQTPGQGLQFLFEYFSETQRNKGNFPGRFSGRQFSNSRSEMNVSTLELGDSALYLCASRGGASNEQFFGPGTRLTVL.

A few counts support this clonotype. The chain employs TRBV4-3 and TRBJ2-3; possibly TRBD2 for D (6 bases). The V gene's germline CDR1 is LGHNA and CDR2 YSLEER. V was clipped by 3 bases and J by 2 bases, with 18 bases between them. The CDR3 is 17 amino acids. CDR3 region: CASSHPAGSGTTDTQYF. The CDR3 DNA reads as TGCGCCAGCAGCCACCCGGCCGGGAGCGGAACCACAGATACGCAGTATTTT.

The V gene is TRBV11-2, the J gene TRBJ2-5; 9 nucleotides line up with TRBD1. The CDR3 extends over 15 amino acids. Germline V CDR1 and CDR2: SGHAT, FQNNGV. V lost 2 bases to trimming and J lost 2 bases; unmatched junction nucleotides: 3. CDR3 region: CASSLTGQGQETQYF. CDR3 bases: TGTGCCAGCAGCTTAACCGGACAGGGGCAAGAGACCCAGTACTTC. The variable domain in full, with the rest retrieved from reference TRBV11-2 and TRBJ2-5, is EAGVAQSPRYKIIEKRQSVAFWCNPISGHATLYWYQQILGQGPKLLIQFQNNGVVDDSQLPKDRFSAERLKGVDSTLKIQPAKLEDSAVYLCASSLTGQGQETQYFGPGTRLLVL.

This chain connects TRBV7-3 to TRBJ2-1; 15 nucleotides line up with TRBD2. Germline lookup yields CDR1 SGHTA and CDR2 FQGTGA. The CDR3 extends over 18 amino acids. The ends lost 2 bases at V and 0 bases at J; junction bases unmatched: 2. Here the CDR3 DNA reads TGTGCCAGCAGCTTAGGGACTAGCGGGGGGAGCTCCTACAATGAGCAGTTCTTC. Amino acid sequence: CASSLGTSGGSSYNEQFF.

This clonotype was counted a few times. The genes are TRBV7-3 and TRBJ2-2, with a possible D match to TRBD1 (5 bases). V dropped 6 bases and J dropped 5 bases, with 13 bases sitting between them. CDR3 length: 14 amino acids. Germline CDR1 SGHTA, CDR2 FQGTGA. Here the CDR3 DNA reads TGTGCCAGCAGATTGGGAAGGGGTACCGGGGAGCTGTTTTTT. It specifies CASRLGRGTGELFF. The whole variable domain, filled in from reference TRBV7-3 and TRBJ2-2, reads GAGVSQTPSNKVTEKGKYVELRCDPISGHTALYWYRQSLGQGPEFLIYFQGTGAADDSGLPNDRFFAVRPEGSVSTLKIQRTERGDSAVYLCASRLGRGTGELFFGEGSRLTVL.

This clonotype was found once. V is TRBV29-1 and J is TRBJ1-1; D unresolved. This CDR3 is built from 13 residues. The germline gives CDR1 SQVTM, CDR2 ANQGSEA. V was pared by 2 bases and J by 8 bases, with 15 bases between. CDR3 sequence: CSVEKGRAGEAFF. The CDR3 bases are TGCAGCGTTGAAAAAGGGCGGGCAGGAGAAGCTTTCTTT.

This clonotype was picked up a small number of times. The chain carries TRBV7-9 and TRBJ2-5, with 7 positions matching TRBD1. CDR1 is SEHNR, CDR2 FQNEAQ, per germline (reference sequence). There are 16 residues in the CDR3. With 1 base clipped from V and 1 base from J, the junction kept 6 bases outside the gene matches. The CDR3 reads CASSLGQGAVQETQYF. In DNA form, the CDR3 reads TGTGCCAGCAGCTTAGGACAGGGTGCAGTCCAAGAGACCCAGTACTTC.